One sample yielded the 3 T cell receptor beta chains listed below, sequenced in a study of regulatory T cells (dated by TCRdb to 2017 to 2018). What the study reported, not specific to this receptor: Compared with both autologous conventional CD4+ cells and control regulatory T cells, regulatory T cells from CD3G-deficient patients had reduced Shannon diversity.

Preparation of the library involved the immunoSEQ multiplex PCR assay. In the multiplex PCR, 52 forward TRBV primers and 13 reverse TRBJ primers were used, and assay-based and computational corrections were applied for amplification bias. What TCRdb holds here is the immuneACCESS table cut down to in-frame rearrangements. Part of the clones is not present; checked against another copy, under half of the missing clones reflect an unresolved V gene, and the others are unexplained. The sample table holds approximately 3,100 clones, of which about 93% were seen once. Of the sample, around 3.5% is held by the ten largest clones. Their target antigens are unknown. The sample consisted of CD4+ Tregs sorted from blood. These receptors were collected from a young adult with CD3G deficiency.

The rearrangement joins TRBV6-1 to TRBJ1-1; 8 nucleotides line up with TRBD1. With V trimmed by 6 bases and J by 9 bases, 3 bases remained unmatched. Germline V gene lookup returns CDR1 MNHNS and CDR2 SASEGT. The CDR3 covers 11 residues. The CDR3 coding sequence is TGTGCCAGCAGGTGGACAGGGCAAGCTTTCTTT. This translates into CASRWTGQAFF.

The V call is TRBV27, the J call TRBJ2-3; 9 bases line up with TRBD1. V lost 5 bases, J lost 5 bases, and 11 bases stayed unmatched. The germline CDR1 and CDR2 sequences are MNHEY and SMNVEV (reference sequence). There are 16 residues in the CDR3. CDR3 nucleotides: TGTGCCAGCAGTCCCAGGCGTACAGGGGGCAGAGATACGCAGTATTTT. Translating it yields CASSPRRTGGRDTQYF.

The rearrangement joins TRBV6-1 to TRBJ1-2, with 10 bases identical to TRBD1. Germline-derived CDR1 and CDR2 are MNHNS and SASEGT. V lost 3 bases to trimming and J lost 2 bases; unmatched junction nucleotides: 6. This CDR3 has 16 residues. CDR3: CASSDVRGQGNYGYTF. The CDR3 DNA is TGTGCCAGCAGTGATGTGAGGGGACAGGGGAACTATGGCTACACCTTC.